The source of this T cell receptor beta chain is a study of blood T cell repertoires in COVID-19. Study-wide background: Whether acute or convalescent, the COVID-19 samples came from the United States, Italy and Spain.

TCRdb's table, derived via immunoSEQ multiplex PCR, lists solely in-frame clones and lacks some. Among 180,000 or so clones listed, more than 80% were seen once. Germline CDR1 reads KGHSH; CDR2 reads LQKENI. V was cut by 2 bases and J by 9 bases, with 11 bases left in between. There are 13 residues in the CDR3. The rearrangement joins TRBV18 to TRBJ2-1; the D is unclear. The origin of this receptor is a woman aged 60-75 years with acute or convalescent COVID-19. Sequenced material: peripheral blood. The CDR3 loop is CASSPSRGFEQFF. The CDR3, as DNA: TGTGCCAGCTCACCATCACGCGGATTTGAGCAGTTCTTC.